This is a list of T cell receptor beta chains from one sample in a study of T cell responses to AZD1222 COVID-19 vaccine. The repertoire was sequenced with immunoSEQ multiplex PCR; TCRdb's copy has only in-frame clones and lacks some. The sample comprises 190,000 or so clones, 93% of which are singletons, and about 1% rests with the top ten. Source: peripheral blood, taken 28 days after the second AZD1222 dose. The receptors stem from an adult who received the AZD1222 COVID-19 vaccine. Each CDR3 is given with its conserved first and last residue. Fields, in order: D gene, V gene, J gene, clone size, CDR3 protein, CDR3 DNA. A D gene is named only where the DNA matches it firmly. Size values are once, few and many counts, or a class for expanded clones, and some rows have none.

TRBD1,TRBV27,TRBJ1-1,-,CASSHIYLGTGEAFF,TGTGCCAGCAGTCATATTTACCTCGGGACAGGTGAAGCTTTCTTT
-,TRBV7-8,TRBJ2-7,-,CASSSRGADNYYEQYF,TGTGCCAGCAGCTCGAGGGGTGCGGACAATTACTACGAGCAGTACTTC
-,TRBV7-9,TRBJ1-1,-,CASSSTSENTEAFF,TGTGCCAGCAGCTCCACCTCGGAGAACACTGAAGCTTTCTTT
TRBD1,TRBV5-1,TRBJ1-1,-,CASSPNLQGAGTEAFF,TGCGCCAGCAGCCCAAATCTACAGGGGGCGGGTACTGAAGCTTTCTTT
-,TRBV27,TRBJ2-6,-,CASSTTSGANVLTF,TGTGCCAGTTCCACAACGTCTGGGGCCAACGTCCTGACTTTC
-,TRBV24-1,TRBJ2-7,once,CATSRTGIWTYEQYF,TGTGCCACCAGCCGCACAGGGATCTGGACCTACGAGCAGTACTTC
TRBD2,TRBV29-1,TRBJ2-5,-,CSVDGGGTGETQYF,TGCAGCGTTGATGGCGGGGGGACGGGAGAGACCCAGTACTTC
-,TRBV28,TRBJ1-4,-,CASSSGSATNEKLFF,TGTGCCAGCAGTTCCGGGAGTGCAACTAATGAAAAACTGTTTTTT
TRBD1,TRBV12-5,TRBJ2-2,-,CASGLVPGTIRGTGELFF,TGTGCTAGTGGTTTGGTACCCGGGACAATCAGGGGGACCGGGGAGCTGTTTTTT
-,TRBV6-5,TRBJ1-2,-,CASSYGPGPNWIYTF,TGTGCCAGCAGTTACGGACCGGGACCCAACTGGATCTACACCTTC
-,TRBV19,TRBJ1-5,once,CASSSNGAGYQPQHF,TGTGCCAGTAGTAGTAATGGGGCAGGGTATCAGCCCCAGCATTTT
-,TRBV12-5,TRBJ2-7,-,CASSPGTLSRSYEQYF,TGTGCTAGTAGCCCCGGGACATTAAGCAGATCCTACGAGCAGTACTTC
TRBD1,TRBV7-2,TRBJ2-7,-,CASSNQQGLYEQYF,TGTGCCAGCAGCAACCAACAGGGGCTGTACGAGCAGTACTTC
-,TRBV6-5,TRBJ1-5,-,CASTTARGGNQPQHF,TGTGCCAGCACGACCGCCCGAGGGGGCAATCAGCCCCAGCATTTT
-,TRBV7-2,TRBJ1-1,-,CASSTRRATEAFF,TGTGCCAGCAGCACCCGCAGGGCGACTGAAGCTTTCTTT
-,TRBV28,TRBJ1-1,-,CASSLQGSEAFF,TGTGCCAGCAGTTTACAGGGGTCTGAAGCTTTCTTT
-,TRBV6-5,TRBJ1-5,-,CASIPPRENQPQHF,TGTGCCAGCATCCCCCCCAGGGAAAATCAGCCCCAGCATTTT
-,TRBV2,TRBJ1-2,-,CASSEAGYGYTF,TGTGCCAGCAGTGAAGCGGGCTATGGCTACACCTTC
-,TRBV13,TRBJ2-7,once,CASSLVGDGPVVGSYEQYF,TGTGCCAGCAGCTTAGTCGGGGACGGGCCAGTGGTCGGATCCTACGAGCAGTACTTC
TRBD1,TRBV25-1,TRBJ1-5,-,CASSDSRTGENSNQPQHF,TGTGCCAGCAGTGATAGCCGGACAGGGGAGAATAGCAATCAGCCCCAGCATTTT
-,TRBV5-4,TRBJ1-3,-,CASSLQGPGNTIYF,TGTGCCAGCAGCTTGCAGGGGCCTGGAAACACCATATATTTT
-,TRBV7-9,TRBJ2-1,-,CASSPRRGGSYNEQFF,TGTGCCAGCAGCCCTCGCCGAGGGGGTTCGTACAATGAGCAGTTCTTC
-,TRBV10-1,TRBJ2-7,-,CASSDCGSTADYEQYF,TGCGCCAGCAGTGATTGTGGTTCGACAGCCGACTACGAGCAGTACTTC
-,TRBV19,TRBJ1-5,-,CASSIKGGGSQHF,TGTGCCAGTAGTATTAAGGGGGGGGGTTCCCAGCATTTT
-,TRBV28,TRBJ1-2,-,CASSPTRTNYGYTF,TGTGCCAGCAGCCCGACACGGACAAACTATGGCTACACCTTC
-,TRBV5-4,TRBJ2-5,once,CASSLVAGSETQYF,TGTGCCAGCAGCTTGGTCGCAGGGTCTGAGACCCAGTACTTC
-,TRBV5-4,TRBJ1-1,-,CASSALGNTEAFF,TGTGCCAGCAGCGCATTGGGGAACACTGAAGCTTTCTTT
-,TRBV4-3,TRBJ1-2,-,CASSQDILRGERYGYTF,TGCGCCAGCAGCCAAGATATCCTCCGGGGAGAGCGCTATGGCTACACCTTC
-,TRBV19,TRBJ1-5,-,CASSISRDQPQHF,TGTGCCAGTAGTATATCCAGGGATCAGCCCCAGCATTTT
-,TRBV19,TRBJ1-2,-,CASSRQTGSYGYTF,TGTGCCAGTAGTAGACAAACAGGGTCCTATGGCTACACCTTC
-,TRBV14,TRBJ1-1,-,CASSLSWNTEAFF,TGTGCCAGCAGCCTGAGTTGGAACACTGAAGCTTTCTTT
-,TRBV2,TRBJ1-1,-,CASSPGSNTEAFF,TGTGCCAGCAGTCCAGGCTCGAACACTGAAGCTTTCTTT
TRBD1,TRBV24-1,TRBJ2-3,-,CATSDSDRGSADTQYF,TGTGCCACCAGTGACTCCGACAGGGGTTCAGCAGATACGCAGTATTTT
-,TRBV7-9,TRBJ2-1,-,CASSPRLDYNEQFF,TGTGCCAGCAGCCCTCGACTGGACTACAATGAGCAGTTCTTC
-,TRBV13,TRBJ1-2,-,CASSLREGWGYTF,TGTGCCAGCAGCTTAAGGGAGGGTTGGGGCTACACCTTC
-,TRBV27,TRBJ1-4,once,CASSRGGADNEKLFF,TGTGCCAGCAGTCGGGGGGGGGCCGATAATGAAAAACTGTTTTTT
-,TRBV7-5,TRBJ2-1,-,CARSPKRGSYNEQFF,TGTGCCAGAAGCCCAAAGCGGGGGTCCTACAATGAGCAGTTCTTC
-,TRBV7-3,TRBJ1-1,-,CASSNYGFPEAFF,TGTGCCAGCAGCAACTACGGGTTCCCCGAAGCTTTCTTT
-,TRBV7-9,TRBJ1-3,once,CASSPFSSGNTIYF,TGTGCCAGCAGCCCGTTTAGCTCTGGAAACACCATATATTTT
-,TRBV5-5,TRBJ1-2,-,CASSLAQEYYGYTF,TGTGCCAGCAGCTTGGCCCAGGAGTACTATGGCTACACCTTC